Listed below are T cell receptor beta chains from one sample, sequenced in a study of shared clonotypes between healthy human individuals. Profiling relied on immunoSEQ multiplex PCR, and the TCRdb table lists in-frame clones only, not all of them. The sample carries about 1.1 million clones, about four fifths recorded once. Sequencing input: memory CD4+ T cells from PBMCs. The receptors stem from a man between 18 and 29 years old in good health. Some clones in this sample may be carry-over from other donors' samples. CDR3s include the opening cysteine and the closing phenylalanine or tryptophan. A D gene is named only where the DNA matches it firmly. A clone size is listed for some rows: how often the clone was seen (once, few, many), or a class if it is expanded.

V gene	D gene	J gene	clone size	CDR3 protein	CDR3 DNA
TRBV4-1	-	TRBJ2-7	-	CASSHPAVAYEQYF	TGCGCCAGCAGCCATCCCGCTGTGGCTTACGAGCAGTACTTC
TRBV7-2	-	TRBJ1-1	-	CASSLGRENTEAFF	TGTGCCAGCAGCCTCGGCCGGGAGAACACTGAAGCTTTCTTT
TRBV11-2	-	TRBJ2-1	-	CASSAPGTTYNEQFF	TGTGCCAGCAGCGCCCCCGGGACCACCTACAATGAGCAGTTCTTC
TRBV7-2	TRBD1	TRBJ2-6	few	CASSLAQGQSSGANVLTF	TGTGCCAGCAGCTTAGCGCAGGGACAGAGCTCTGGGGCCAACGTCCTGACTTTC
TRBV6-1	-	TRBJ1-4	-	CASSGGGRGNEKLFF	TGTGCCAGCAGTGGTGGAGGGCGGGGTAATGAAAAACTGTTTTTT
TRBV7-6	-	TRBJ2-1	-	CASSSAKTGSYNEQFF	TGTGCCAGCAGCAGCGCTAAGACCGGCTCCTACAATGAGCAGTTCTTC
TRBV7-2	-	TRBJ1-2	-	CASSSTRGGYTF	TGTGCCAGCAGCTCCACTAGGGGTGGCTACACCTTC
TRBV5-1	-	TRBJ1-4	-	CASSGGGPTNEKLFF	TGCGCCAGCAGCGGAGGAGGGCCAACTAATGAAAAACTGTTTTTT
TRBV18	-	TRBJ1-5	-	CASSLGLTINQPQHF	TGTGCCAGCTCCCTTGGACTAACCATAAATCAGCCCCAGCATTTT
TRBV5-6	-	TRBJ2-6	-	CASSLASRQAPTEGF	TGTGCCAGCAGCTTGGCCTCACGACAGGCCCCAACCGAAGGATTC
TRBV5-1	TRBD2	TRBJ2-5	-	CASSRLAEETQYF	TGCGCCAGCAGCCGACTAGCGGAGGAGACCCAGTACTTC
TRBV4-1	TRBD2	TRBJ2-3	few	CASSQDRTSGRAGDTQYF	TGCGCCAGCAGCCAAGATAGGACTAGCGGGAGGGCGGGAGATACGCAGTATTTT
TRBV6-1	-	TRBJ1-2	-	CASSIRVLNYGYTF	TGTGCCAGCAGTATCCGGGTTTTAAACTATGGCTACACCTTC
TRBV6-5	-	TRBJ1-5	-	CASSYSPGKQPQHF	TGTGCCAGCAGTTACTCCCCGGGTAAACAGCCCCAGCATTTT
TRBV2	-	TRBJ1-5	-	CASRDGYQPQHF	TGTGCCAGCAGGGACGGCTATCAGCCCCAGCATTTT
TRBV19	-	TRBJ2-7	-	CATRAGGSGYEQYF	TGTGCCACCCGGGCGGGTGGTAGCGGCTACGAGCAGTACTTC
TRBV14	-	TRBJ2-1	-	CASLGGLIFPPYNEQFF	TGTGCCAGCTTAGGTGGTCTTATTTTCCCGCCCTACAATGAGCAGTTCTTC
TRBV7-8	-	TRBJ2-5	-	CASSPRPGLQTQYF	TGTGCCAGCAGCCCTCGACCGGGGCTACAGACCCAGTACTTC
TRBV9	-	TRBJ2-7	few	CASSVGLEIYEQYF	TGTGCCAGCAGCGTAGGACTAGAAATCTACGAGCAGTACTTC
TRBV5-6	-	TRBJ2-3	-	CASSSRGLGDTQYF	TGTGCCAGCAGCTCGAGAGGGCTCGGAGATACGCAGTATTTT
TRBV19	-	TRBJ2-5	-	CASSLGVSETQYF	TGTGCCAGTAGCCTTGGGGTATCAGAGACCCAGTACTTC
TRBV18	-	TRBJ2-1	-	CASSPPSKVTYNEQFF	TGTGCCAGCTCACCACCTAGTAAGGTTACCTACAATGAGCAGTTCTTC
TRBV27	-	TRBJ1-5	-	CASSRAGTNQPQHF	TGTGCCAGCAGCCGGGCGGGGACTAATCAGCCCCAGCATTTT
TRBV7-3	-	TRBJ2-2	-	CASSANSAGELFF	TGTGCCAGCAGCGCCAACTCCGCCGGGGAGCTGTTTTTT
TRBV6-1	TRBD2	TRBJ2-7	many	CASSEAGGADYEQYF	TGTGCCAGCAGTGAAGCGGGAGGGGCGGACTACGAGCAGTACTTC
TRBV5-1	TRBD2	TRBJ2-5	-	CASAGAGARETQYF	TGCGCCAGCGCGGGAGCGGGAGCTAGAGAGACCCAGTACTTC
TRBV28	-	TRBJ2-5	-	CASSPGQETQYF	TGTGCCAGCAGCCCGGGCCAAGAGACCCAGTACTTC
TRBV5-1	-	TRBJ1-1	-	CASSEQRGFRNTEAFF	TGCGCCAGCAGCGAACAAAGGGGATTTAGGAACACTGAAGCTTTCTTT
TRBV6-1	-	TRBJ1-5	-	CASSEGGRVIGQPQHF	TGTGCCAGCAGTGAAGGCGGCAGGGTAATTGGGCAGCCCCAGCATTTT
TRBV6-6	-	TRBJ1-1	-	CASSYTGTAEAFF	TGTGCCAGCAGTTACACGGGGACGGCTGAAGCTTTCTTT
TRBV6-6	-	TRBJ2-7	-	CASQGTYEQYF	TGTGCCAGTCAGGGAACCTACGAGCAGTACTTC
TRBV9	-	TRBJ2-3	-	CASSEGAISTDTQYF	TGTGCCAGCAGCGAAGGGGCTATTAGCACAGATACGCAGTATTTT
TRBV5-6	-	TRBJ2-6	-	CASSKSGANVLTF	TGTGCCAGCAGCAAGTCTGGGGCCAACGTCCTGACTTTC
TRBV29-1	TRBD2	TRBJ2-1	-	CSVDGGTSGRNNEQFF	TGCAGCGTTGATGGGGGGACTAGCGGGAGGAACAATGAGCAGTTCTTC
TRBV18	TRBD1	TRBJ1-2	-	CASSPQGEYGYTF	TGTGCCAGCTCACCGCAGGGGGAATATGGCTACACCTTC
TRBV28	-	TRBJ2-7	-	CASSGYSVGSYEQYF	TGTGCCAGCAGTGGATATAGCGTGGGTTCCTACGAGCAGTACTTC
TRBV5-1	TRBD2	TRBJ2-5	many	CASSLSLGGNQETQYF	TGCGCCAGCAGCTTGAGTTTGGGGGGGAACCAAGAGACCCAGTACTTC
TRBV5-1	TRBD2	TRBJ2-1	-	CASSPTSGRAHEQFF	TGCGCCAGCAGCCCAACTAGCGGGAGGGCCCATGAGCAGTTCTTC
TRBV29-1	TRBD1	TRBJ1-4	-	CSVGTGTTLNEKLFF	TGCAGCGTTGGGACAGGCACTACACTTAATGAAAAACTGTTTTTT
TRBV27	TRBD2	TRBJ2-7	-	CASSSRGSGSSYEQYF	TGTGCCAGCAGTTCCCGTGGGAGCGGGAGTTCCTACGAGCAGTACTTC
TRBV4-3	TRBD2	TRBJ2-3	-	CASSQASGRGNTQYF	TGCGCCAGCAGCCAAGCGAGCGGGAGAGGAAATACGCAGTATTTT
TRBV28	-	TRBJ1-5	-	CASSLPAGGQPQHF	TGTGCCAGCAGTTTGCCGGCGGGCGGTCAGCCCCAGCATTTT
TRBV14	-	TRBJ1-1	once	CASSRGLGAREAFF	TGTGCCAGCAGCCGGGGGCTCGGGGCACGTGAAGCTTTCTTT
TRBV11-2	TRBD2	TRBJ2-7	-	CASSALAGATYEQYF	TGTGCCAGCAGCGCACTAGCGGGAGCGACCTACGAGCAGTACTTC
TRBV5-4	TRBD2	TRBJ2-5	-	CASSSIPGLAGVETQYF	TGTGCCAGCAGCTCGATTCCGGGACTAGCGGGAGTAGAGACCCAGTACTTC
TRBV28	TRBD1	TRBJ1-2	-	CASSFQGGQGYGYTF	TGTGCCAGCAGTTTTCAGGGGGGACAGGGTTATGGCTACACCTTC
TRBV4-2	-	TRBJ2-3	-	CASSQAGVRGPIDTQYF	TGTGCCAGCAGCCAAGCGGGCGTTCGGGGCCCGATTGATACGCAGTATTTT
TRBV30	-	TRBJ2-7	once	CAWSHRQTISYEQYF	TGTGCCTGGAGCCACCGGCAGACCATCTCCTACGAGCAGTACTTC
TRBV19	-	TRBJ2-7	-	CASSIGAGAPLREQYF	TGTGCCAGTAGTATAGGGGCAGGAGCTCCCCTGAGGGAGCAGTACTTC
TRBV7-7	-	TRBJ2-7	few	CASSPRRVPPYEQYF	TGTGCCAGCAGCCCGCGAAGGGTCCCCCCCTACGAGCAGTACTTC
TRBV5-1	TRBD2	TRBJ2-2	-	CASTRHSGRVDTGELFF	TGCGCCAGCACCCGACATAGCGGGAGAGTCGACACCGGGGAGCTGTTTTTT
TRBV5-1	-	TRBJ1-1	-	CASSLGQGNFGGLNTEAFF	TGCGCCAGCAGCTTGGGGCAGGGAAATTTCGGGGGTCTGAACACTGAAGCTTTCTTT
TRBV5-5	-	TRBJ2-2	-	CASSLGTGIGELFF	TGTGCCAGCAGCTTGGGAACAGGGATCGGGGAGCTGTTTTTT
TRBV7-9	-	TRBJ2-2	-	CASSPPSVANTGELFF	TGTGCCAGCAGCCCCCCTAGCGTCGCGAACACCGGGGAGCTGTTTTTT
TRBV5-1	-	TRBJ2-6	-	CASSQGSGANVLTF	TGCGCCAGCAGCCAGGGAAGTGGGGCCAACGTCCTGACTTTC
TRBV18	-	TRBJ1-2	once	CASAQGYGYTF	TGTGCCAGCGCTCAGGGCTATGGCTACACCTTC